This TCR beta chain emerged from a study of Graves' ophthalmopathy and Graves' hyperthyroidism. Study at large: The stable label applied to hyperthyroidism with no ophthalmopathy within 18 months of follow-up. Study results and caveats: Ophthalmopathy versus stable hyperthyroidism: 13-signature model gave 85% to 90% sensitivity, 81.08% specificity. The blood repertoire also included most expanded thyroid clonotypes above 0.001 frequency. For predicting ophthalmopathy progression, the model had 70.59% sensitivity and around 72% specificity.

The sample holds many counts of this clonotype. What it binds is not known. Amplified TCR beta CDR3 regions were obtained using RNA transcripts as template. RT-PCR in the first round used HTBI primers; a second-round multiplex PCR followed. MiXCR, run by TCRdb on the multiplex PCR reads, gives a single entry per CDR3 protein. The sample contains about 550,000 distinct CDR3 sequences, under 45% of which appear only once. CDR3 length: 16 amino acids. Losses at the gene ends were 0 bases for V and 4 bases for J; bases not matched to a gene: 9. CDR1 and CDR2 from the germline V gene are DFQATT and SNEGSKA (reference sequence).

The rearrangement uses TRBV20-1 and TRBJ1-1; 9 bases line up with TRBD1. The specimen was peripheral blood or thyroid tissue (not recorded which). The clonotype comes from an adult man with Graves' hyperthyroidism. The CDR3 region is CSARDRDRDVSTEAFF. Here the CDR3 DNA reads TGCAGTGCTAGAGACCGGGACAGGGATGTGAGCACTGAAGCTTTCTTT.